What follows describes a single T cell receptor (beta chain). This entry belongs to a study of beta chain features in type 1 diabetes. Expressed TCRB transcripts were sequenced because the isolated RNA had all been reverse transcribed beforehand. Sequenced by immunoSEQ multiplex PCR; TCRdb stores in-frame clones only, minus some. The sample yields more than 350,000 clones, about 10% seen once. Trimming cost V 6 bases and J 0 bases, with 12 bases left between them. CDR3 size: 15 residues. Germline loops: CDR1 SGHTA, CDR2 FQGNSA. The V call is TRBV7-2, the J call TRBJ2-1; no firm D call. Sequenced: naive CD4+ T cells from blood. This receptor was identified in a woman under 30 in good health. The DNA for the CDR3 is TGTGCCAGCAGTCTTATTAGGGCCTCCTACAATGAGCAGTTCTTC. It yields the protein CASSLIRASYNEQFF.